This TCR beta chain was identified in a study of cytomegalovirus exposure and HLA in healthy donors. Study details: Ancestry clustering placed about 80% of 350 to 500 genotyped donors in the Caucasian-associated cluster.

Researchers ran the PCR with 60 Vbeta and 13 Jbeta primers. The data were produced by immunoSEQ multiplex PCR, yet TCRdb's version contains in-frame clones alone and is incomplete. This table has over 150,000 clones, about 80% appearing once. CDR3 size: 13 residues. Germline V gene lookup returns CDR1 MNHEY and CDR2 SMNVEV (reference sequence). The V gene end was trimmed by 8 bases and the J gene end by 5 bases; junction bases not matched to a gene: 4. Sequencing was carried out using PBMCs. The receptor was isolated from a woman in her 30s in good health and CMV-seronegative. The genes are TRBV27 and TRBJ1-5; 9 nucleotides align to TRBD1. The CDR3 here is CASGRTGDQPQHF. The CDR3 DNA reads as TGTGCCAGCGGCCGGACAGGGGATCAGCCCCAGCATTTT.